The next 8 T cell receptor beta chains were all read from a single sample in a study of OX40 agonist ivuxolimab in advanced cancers. Sequenced by immunoSEQ multiplex PCR; TCRdb stores in-frame clones only, minus some. The repertoire consists of tens of thousands of clones, with 94% occurring once and the leading ten covering 9.5% to 15%. This sample comprised CD4+ or CD8+ T cells sorted from blood, obtained in a trial of the OX40 agonist ivuxolimab. The source is an adult with an advanced solid tumor such as melanoma, head and neck, liver or kidney cancer.

J is TRBJ2-7 and V is TRBV9, with TRBD2 matching 9 bases. V lost 4 bases to trimming and J lost 4 bases; unmatched junction nucleotides: 6. The CDR3 is 14 amino acids. CDR1 is SGDLS, CDR2 YYNGEE, per germline. The CDR3 loop reads CASSSSGALYEQYF. The CDR3 DNA reads as TGTGCCAGCAGCTCTAGCGGGGCTCTATACGAGCAGTACTTC. The complete variable domain, with remaining parts taken from reference TRBV9 and TRBJ2-7, reads DSGVTQTPKHLITATGQRVTLRCSPRSGDLSVYWYQQSLDQGLQFLIQYYNGEERAKGNILERFSAQQFPDLHSELNLSSLELGDSALYFCASSSSGALYEQYFGPGTRLTVT.

This chain uses TRBV27 with TRBJ2-7; weak D call: TRBD2 (5 bases). CDR1 is MNHEY and CDR2 is SMNVEV in the germline V gene (reference sequence). Trimming left V 8 bases short and J 3 bases short, with 5 bases between. This CDR3 contains 10 residues. The CDR3 DNA reads as TGTGCCAGCGGACTCTACGAGCAGTACTTC. This sequence encodes CASGLYEQYF.

The V and J genes are TRBV14 and TRBJ2-7, with D unclear. The germline CDR1 and CDR2 sequences are SGHDN and FVKESK. There are 14 residues in the CDR3. The V end was cut by 1 base, the J end by 1 base, with 8 bases between. CDR3 region: CASSQVSFSYEQYF. The DNA for the CDR3 is TGTGCCAGCAGCCAAGTTTCGTTTTCCTACGAGCAGTACTTC.

The chain is built from TRBV4-1 and TRBJ2-4; 9 bases match TRBD1. V gave up 3 bases and J gave up 4 bases; unmatched junction bases: 4. The germline V gene encodes CDR1 MGHRA and CDR2 YSYEKL. The CDR3 totals 15 residues. Here the CDR3 DNA reads TGCGCCAGCAGCCAGTACAGGGGGCGGAAAAACATTCAGTACTTC. This codes for CASSQYRGRKNIQYF.

This clone was picked up one time. This sequence joins TRBV4-2 and TRBJ1-5; no clear D gene. Germline CDR1 is LGHNA and CDR2 is YNFKEQ. V gave up 0 bases and J gave up 0 bases, with 12 bases separating them. The CDR3 is made up of 17 amino acids. For the CDR3, the DNA is TGTGCCAGCAGCCAAGAAGGTGGGCAGAATAGCAATCAGCCCCAGCATTTT. As protein: CASSQEGGQNSNQPQHF.

The CDR3 DNA reads TGTGCCAGCCAAGTTTATATCGGGAGCGTTCACGAGCAGTACTTC. Protein sequence: CASQVYIGSVHEQYF. V is TRBV27 and J is TRBJ2-7; weak D call: TRBD2 (6 bases). V was shortened by 8 bases and J by 5 bases, with 22 bases between the two germline ends. Germline CDR1 reads MNHEY; CDR2 reads SMNVEV (reference sequence). The CDR3 has 15 amino acids.

The CDR3: CASSLGQGLAGNEQFF. CDR3 coding DNA: TGTGCCAGCAGTTTAGGACAGGGACTAGCGGGAAATGAGCAGTTCTTC. This chain links TRBV27 with TRBJ2-1; 13 bases line up with TRBD2. The V gene end was trimmed by 2 bases and the J gene end by 7 bases; junction bases not matched to a gene: 5. This CDR3 region has 16 residues. CDR1 is MNHEY and CDR2 is SMNVEV in the germline V gene (reference sequence).

The chain combines TRBV5-1 with TRBJ2-1, with 10 bases aligning to TRBD2. Germline V CDR1 and CDR2: SGHRS, YFSETQ. The trim removed 5 bases at V and 1 base at J, leaving 3 bases unmatched. The CDR3 extends over 15 amino acids. The CDR3 DNA is TGCGCCAGCAGTTCGGGACTAGCGTCCTACAATGAGCAGTTCTTC. Translated, it gives CASSSGLASYNEQFF.